The 26 T cell receptor beta chains given below trace back to one sample, sequenced in a study of blood T cells in healthy people across ages. Combining a sample-barcoded 5' primer with a J-beta primer mix, a second PCR ran for 7 to 11 cycles. TCRdb analysed the 5' RACE reads with MiXCR anew, one entry per CDR3 protein. The sample has 700,000 to 900,000 distinct CDR3 sequences; 20% to 30% are singletons. These sequences were also reported in another study, on T cells of mothers and their children.

Material: blood. The source is a boy between 5 and 17 years old in good health.

The gene calls are TRBV28 and TRBJ1-1, with TRBD1 as a possible D gene (5 bases). V lost 6 bases to trimming and J lost 4 bases, with 18 bases between them. CDR3 length: 15 amino acids. Germline assignment: CDR1 MDHEN and CDR2 SYDVKM. CDR3 loop: CASRPRGLASTEAFF. The DNA of the CDR3 is TGTGCCAGCAGACCCCGGGGCCTCGCAAGCACTGAAGCTTTCTTT. The whole variable domain, remainder taken from reference TRBV28 and TRBJ1-1, is DVKVTQSSRYLVKRTGEKVFLECVQDMDHENMFWYRQDPGLGLRLIYFSYDVKMKEKGDIPEGYSVSREKKERFSLILESASTNQTSMYLCASRPRGLASTEAFFGQGTRLTVV.

A few counts support this clonotype. The V gene is TRBV15, the J gene TRBJ2-7, with a weak D call TRBD1 (5 bases). CDR3 size: 16 residues. V dropped 0 bases and J dropped 2 bases, with 14 bases sitting between them. CDR1 and CDR2 (germline): LNHNV, YYDKDF (reference sequence). CDR3 region: CATSRDPPRTTYEQYF. The CDR3 DNA is TGTGCCACCAGCAGAGACCCTCCTCGGACAACCTACGAGCAGTACTTC.

The chain combines TRBV18 with TRBJ1-5; TRBD1 agrees at 9 bases. Germline V gives CDR1 KGHSH, CDR2 LQKENI. V lost 3 bases and J lost 2; bases outside the gene matches: 5. The CDR3 spans 16 residues. CDR3 DNA sequence: TGTGCCAGCTCACCCCTCCGGACAGGGGGCAATCAGCCCCAGCATTTT. Encoded protein: CASSPLRTGGNQPQHF.

V gene TRBV5-1 combines with J gene TRBJ1-2, with D perhaps matching TRBD1 (5 bases). Germline V gene sequence: CDR1 SGHRS, CDR2 YFSETQ. CDR3 length: 14 amino acids. V lost 4 bases, J lost 7 bases, and 17 bases lay in between. The CDR3 is CASSGLPSGLGYTF. DNA of the CDR3: TGCGCCAGCAGCGGCCTTCCTTCAGGGCTTGGCTACACCTTC.

This clonotype was observed at least ten times. A read error may produce the germline difference seen at one junction end. This chain connects TRBV5-1 to TRBJ1-4; the match to TRBD1 covers 10 bases. Germline CDR1 SGHRS, CDR2 YFSETQ. The CDR3 runs to 14 residues. This chain's CDR3 is CASSPGQGNEKLFF. CDR3 DNA sequence: TGTGCCAGCTCACCGGGACAGGGGAATGAAAAACTGTTTTTT.

The chain is built from TRBV20-1 and TRBJ1-6; D uncertain. The CDR3 runs 9 residues. Looked up from germline, CDR1 is DFQATT and CDR2 is SNEGSKA (reference sequence). This chain's CDR3 is CPQRATLHF. CDR3 nucleotide sequence: TGCCCTCAGAGGGCAACCCTCCACTTT.

This clonotype showed up just a few times. This chain joins TRBV4-1 and TRBJ2-2, with 10 bases matching TRBD2. The CDR3 has 18 residues. The V and J ends lost 1 base and 2 bases, in that order; junction bases with no gene match: 7. Germline CDR1 MGHRA, CDR2 YSYEKL. In nucleotides, the CDR3 is TGCGCCAGCAGCCAAGTGGGTAGCGGGGGGCCTAACACCGGGGAGCTGTTTTTT. It yields the protein CASSQVGSGGPNTGELFF.

The chain links TRBV18 to TRBJ2-1; 7 bases fit TRBD1. The V gene end was trimmed by 3 bases and the J gene end by 4 bases; junction bases not matched to a gene: 3. Looked up from germline, CDR1 is KGHSH and CDR2 is LQKENI. This CDR3 region has 14 residues. CDR3 residues: CASSPGTVYNEQFF. The CDR3 DNA reads as TGTGCCAGCTCACCGGGGACAGTTTACAATGAGCAGTTCTTC.

The V call is TRBV5-1, the J call TRBJ2-7; weak D call: TRBD2 (5 bases). The CDR3 is 13 residues long. Germline lookup yields CDR1 SGHRS and CDR2 YFSETQ. Trimming cost V 2 bases and J 3 bases, with 9 bases left between them. Here the CDR3 DNA reads TGCGCCAGCAGCTTCCCCGGGAACTACGAGCAGTACTTC. It is translated as CASSFPGNYEQYF.

The rearrangement joins TRBV20-1 to TRBJ1-4, with TRBD1 identical over 8 bases. There are 14 residues in the CDR3. The J segment lost 4 bases and the V segment lost 1 base, leaving 2 bases of the junction unmatched. Germline assignment: CDR1 DFQATT and CDR2 SNEGSKA (reference sequence). The CDR3 DNA sequence: TGCAGTGCTAGAGGGGGACAGGTTAATGAAAAACTGTTTTTT. Protein: CSARGGQVNEKLFF.

This clonotype was observed at least ten times. This rearrangement joins TRBV5-1 to TRBJ1-5; D unresolved. The germline V gene encodes CDR1 SGHRS and CDR2 YFSETQ. Deletions cut 2 bases from V and 0 bases from J, with 9 bases between. CDR3 length: 15 residues. The CDR3 is CASSLGGYSNQPQHF. CDR3 coding DNA: TGCGCCAGCAGCTTAGGTGGGTATAGCAATCAGCCCCAGCATTTT.

The genes are TRBV4-1 and TRBJ2-4, with D maybe TRBD1 (5 bases). The CDR3 loop spans 11 amino acids. Germline-derived CDR1 and CDR2 are MGHRA and YSYEKL. V lost 6 bases to trimming and J lost 6 bases, with 6 bases between them. Here the CDR3 DNA reads TGCGCCAGCAGGCAGGGAAACATTCAGTACTTC. This translates into CASRQGNIQYF.

The rearrangement links TRBV12-3 or TRBV12-4 to TRBJ1-2; D gene unclear. This CDR3 is 13 amino acids long. V was shortened by 6 bases and J by 8 bases, with 16 bases between the two germline ends. The CDR3 protein is CASSGTSGRGYTF. As DNA, the CDR3 is TGTGCCAGCAGCGGAACATCGGGAAGGGGCTACACCTTC.

V is TRBV18 and J is TRBJ2-1; 10 bases align to TRBD2. The CDR3 extends over 16 amino acids. V lost 3 bases, J lost 5 bases, and 7 bases stayed unmatched. CDR1 and CDR2 (germline): KGHSH, LQKENI. The CDR3 DNA reads as TGTGCCAGCTCACCGCCCGAGCGGGGGGGCAACAATGAGCAGTTCTTC. Its protein is CASSPPERGGNNEQFF.

This clonotype was observed a handful of times. The chain uses TRBV14 and TRBJ1-2; possibly TRBD1 for D (6 bases). V lost 1 base and J 2 bases, leaving 14 bases between the germline ends. This CDR3 contains 16 residues. Germline CDR1 SGHDN, CDR2 FVKESK. This CDR3 reads CASSQGGGRSNYGYTF. DNA for the CDR3: TGTGCCAGCAGCCAAGGGGGGGGCCGGTCCAACTATGGCTACACCTTC.

In its sample, this clonotype was seen a few times. The chain combines TRBV10-3 with TRBJ2-1; D may correspond to TRBD1 or TRBD2 (5 bases each). Germline V gene lookup returns CDR1 ENHRY and CDR2 SYGVKD. The CDR3 loop spans 15 amino acids. The germline V and J ends were trimmed by 7 bases and 5 bases, with 18 bases remaining between them. The CDR3 loop is CAINPGRPLDNEQFF. The CDR3 region has the DNA TGTGCCATCAATCCGGGACGCCCATTGGACAATGAGCAGTTCTTC.

This clonotype was seen ten or more times. The J gene is TRBJ1-6, the V gene TRBV5-1; D call uncertain. The V gene lost 1 base and the J gene lost 0 bases, with 8 bases spanning the gap. CDR1 is SGHRS and CDR2 is YFSETQ in the germline V gene. The CDR3 loop spans 16 amino acids. In DNA, the CDR3 is TGCGCCAGCAGCTTGACAGCGAGCTCCTATAATTCACCCCTCCACTTT. This gives the protein CASSLTASSYNSPLHF. The variable domain in full, completed from reference TRBV5-1 and TRBJ1-6, reads KAGVTQTPRYLIKTRGQQVTLSCSPISGHRSVSWYQQTPGQGLQFLFEYFSETQRNKGNFPGRFSGRQFSNSRSEMNVSTLELGDSALYLCASSLTASSYNSPLHFGNGTRLTVT.

The chain combines TRBV12-3 or TRBV12-4 with TRBJ2-5; TRBD2 matches at 8 bases. V shed 1 base, J shed 7 bases, and the junction held 5 bases outside the gene matches. The CDR3 has 14 amino acids. CDR3 loop: CASSLGLAGPTQYF. CDR3 in DNA: TGTGCCAGCAGTTTAGGTCTAGCGGGCCCGACCCAGTACTTC.

The CDR3 DNA sequence: TGTGCCAGTAGTATACACGGGACAGGCCCCTACAATGAGCAGTTCTTC. Residues: CASSIHGTGPYNEQFF. V is TRBV19 and J is TRBJ2-1; 8 bases map to TRBD1. CDR3 length equals 16 residues. Looked up from germline, CDR1 is LNHDA and CDR2 is SQIVND (reference sequence). J was trimmed by 2 bases and V by 2 bases; bases with no gene match: 5.

V and J are TRBV28 and TRBJ2-5; D ambiguous. V lost 3 bases and J 0 bases, leaving 11 bases between the germline ends. CDR1 and CDR2 (germline): MDHEN, SYDVKM. CDR3 length equals 15 residues. CDR3 residues: CASSFHPPYQETQYF. CDR3 DNA: TGTGCCAGCAGTTTTCACCCACCGTACCAAGAGACCCAGTACTTC. The full variable domain, in which reference TRBV28 and TRBJ2-5 provide the parts outside the CDR3, is DVKVTQSSRYLVKRTGEKVFLECVQDMDHENMFWYRQDPGLGLRLIYFSYDVKMKEKGDIPEGYSVSREKKERFSLILESASTNQTSMYLCASSFHPPYQETQYFGPGTRLLVL.

This clonotype was observed a handful of times. The junction departs from the called germline gene at one end, perhaps through a read error. The CDR3 here is CASSLDARQGSSCNEQFF. CDR3 nucleotides: TGTGCCAGCAGCTTGGACGCTCGACAGGGGAGCTCCTGCAATGAGCAGTTCTTC. This chain links TRBV11-2 with TRBJ2-1; 8 bases line up with TRBD1. The CDR3 spans 18 residues. The germline V gene encodes CDR1 SGHAT and CDR2 FQNNGV.

The J gene is TRBJ1-6, the V gene TRBV3-1; no reliable D call. The CDR3 spans 14 residues. Trimming removed 1 base from V and 10 bases from J, with 11 bases in between. The germline V gene has CDR1 LGHDT and CDR2 YNNKEL (reference sequence). Here the CDR3 reads CASSQGKSDSPLHF. In nucleotides, the CDR3 is TGTGCCAGCAGCCAAGGCAAATCCGACTCACCCCTCCACTTT.

The rearrangement joins TRBV7-9 to TRBJ2-7; 12 bases match TRBD2. The ends lost 4 bases at V and 3 bases at J; junction bases unmatched: 7. CDR1 is SEHNR and CDR2 is FQNEAQ in the germline V gene (reference sequence). The CDR3 is 16 residues long. The CDR3 bases are TGTGCCAGCAGCTCTACCCGACTAGCGGGGGACTACGAGCAGTACTTC. It codes for CASSSTRLAGDYEQYF.

In DNA, the CDR3 is TGCGCCAGCAGCTTCGGAGACTCAGCCTACGAGCAGTACTTC. Encoded protein: CASSFGDSAYEQYF. The chain recombines TRBV5-1 with TRBJ2-5; D is unclear. The J call could be wrong; TRBJ2-7 is a better fit for the DNA end. In germline, CDR1 is SGHRS, CDR2 YFSETQ. The CDR3 runs 14 residues.

CDR3: CSAGGEAGLDYNEQFF. The DNA of the CDR3 is TGCAGTGCTGGCGGGGAAGCGGGGCTCGACTACAATGAGCAGTTCTTC. The chain joins TRBV20-1 to TRBJ2-1; 7 nucleotides agree with TRBD2. Germline CDR1 and CDR2: DFQATT and SNEGSKA (reference sequence). The V and J ends lost 5 bases and 3 bases, in that order; junction bases with no gene match: 13. CDR3 length: 16 amino acids.

This clonotype has just one count. This sequence joins TRBV27 and TRBJ2-5; D gene uncertain. The end of the DNA fits TRBJ2-1 better, so the J call may be wrong. Germline CDR1 reads MNHEY; CDR2 reads SMNVEV (reference sequence). The CDR3 contains 13 residues. The CDR3 DNA follows: TGTGCCAGCAGTTTCCTAGTGGCCAATGAGCAGTTCTTC. Translation gives CASSFLVANEQFF.